The 10 T cell receptor beta chains listed next were all sequenced from one sample in a study of cytotoxic CD8 clonotypes in ibrutinib-treated CLL. TCRdb's table, derived via immunoSEQ multiplex PCR, lists solely in-frame clones and lacks some. The sample includes roughly 180,000 clones, less than 85% of them seen just once. The source material was PBMCs, sampled after 24 months of ibrutinib treatment. These TCRs come from a human donor with chronic lymphocytic leukemia.

This sequence joins TRBV6-1 and TRBJ1-5; maybe TRBD1 (6 bases). Trimming stripped 6 bases from V and 0 bases from J, with 9 bases between. The germline V gene has CDR1 MNHNS and CDR2 SASEGT. The CDR3 length is 14 residues. The CDR3 DNA reads as TGTGCCAGCAGGGGGGACAATAGCAATCAGCCCCAGCATTTT. Its protein product is CASRGDNSNQPQHF.

The chain combines TRBV7-8 with TRBJ2-1; 8 bases align to TRBD2. V dropped 5 bases and J dropped 9; count of bases not matched to a gene: 21. The CDR3 has 18 amino acids. The germline CDR1 and CDR2 sequences are SGHVS and FQNEAQ. Here the CDR3 reads CASSLRGGVRRPRSEQFF. The CDR3, as DNA: TGTGCCAGCAGCCTCCGGGGGGGTGTTAGGCGGCCGAGAAGTGAGCAGTTCTTC. Complete variable domain (other parts from reference TRBV7-8 and TRBJ2-1): GAGVSQSPRYKVAKRGQDVALRCDPISGHVSLFWYQQALGQGPEFLTYFQNEAQLDKSGLPSDRFFAERPEGSVSTLKIQRTQQEDSAVYLCASSLRGGVRRPRSEQFFGPGTRLTVL.

In DNA form, the CDR3 reads TGTGCCACCAGCTTAGGGTACACTGAAGCTTTCTTT. Protein sequence: CATSLGYTEAFF. The rearrangement links TRBV15 to TRBJ1-1; D unresolved. Trimming took 5 bases from V and 3 from J, leaving 7 bases between them. The CDR3 spans 12 residues. Per germline, CDR1 LNHNV and CDR2 YYDKDF (reference sequence).

The rearrangement links TRBV18 to TRBJ1-1; no clear D gene. V lost 2 bases and J lost 3, with 7 bases in between. CDR1 is KGHSH, CDR2 LQKENI, per germline. The CDR3 totals 13 residues. CDR3 sequence: CASSPAVYTEAFF. CDR3 coding DNA: TGTGCCAGCTCACCAGCAGTATACACTGAAGCTTTCTTT. The variable domain in full, with the rest retrieved from reference TRBV18 and TRBJ1-1, is NAGVMQNPRHLVRRRGQEARLRCSPMKGHSHVYWYRQLPEEGLKFMVYLQKENIIDESGMPKERFSAEFPKEGPSILRIQQVVRGDSAAYFCASSPAVYTEAFFGQGTRLTVV.

This clone appeared once. The chain combines TRBV5-4 with TRBJ1-4; the D gene is possibly TRBD1 (5 bases). This CDR3 has 15 amino acids. V was cut by 4 bases and J by 8 bases, with 18 bases left in between. CDR1 and CDR2 from the germline V gene are SGHNT and YYREEE (reference sequence). In nucleotides, the CDR3 is TGTGCCAGCAGCCTCTCCCCCAGGGAACGCGAAAAACTGTTTTTT. It is translated as CASSLSPREREKLFF.

V and J are TRBV28 and TRBJ2-1; 9 bases are a match to TRBD1. The CDR3 spans 18 residues. J was trimmed by 3 bases and V by 2 bases; bases with no gene match: 11. Looked up from germline, CDR1 is MDHEN and CDR2 is SYDVKM. The CDR3: CASSLPLSSGQGYNEQFF. The CDR3 DNA reads TGTGCCAGCAGTTTACCCCTTTCATCGGGACAGGGCTACAATGAGCAGTTCTTC.

This chain links TRBV7-9 with TRBJ1-4; unclear D gene. Trimming stripped 0 bases from V and 8 bases from J, with 7 bases between. The germline V gene has CDR1 SEHNR and CDR2 FQNEAQ (reference sequence). The CDR3 totals 13 residues. The CDR3 bases are TGTGCCAGCAGCTTAGCGGTGGGGGAAAAACTGTTTTTT. This sequence encodes CASSLAVGEKLFF.

The CDR3 sequence: CASKLGQGNSPLHF. The CDR3 DNA reads TGTGCCAGCAAGCTCGGACAGGGAAATTCACCCCTCCACTTT. The chain links TRBV19 to TRBJ1-6; 8 bases are a match to TRBD1. V was pared by 9 bases and J by 7 bases, with 8 bases of the junction left unmatched. The germline V gene encodes CDR1 LNHDA and CDR2 SQIVND (reference sequence). This CDR3 has 14 amino acids. Drawing the rest from reference TRBV19 and TRBJ1-6, the complete variable domain is DGGITQSPKYLFRKEGQNVTLSCEQNLNHDAMYWYRQDPGQGLRLIYYSQIVNDFQKGDIAEGYSVSREKKESFPLTVTSAQKNPTAFYLCASKLGQGNSPLHFGNGTRLTVT.

The chain links TRBV2 to TRBJ2-7; D is unresolved. Germline CDR1 SNHLY, CDR2 FYNNEI. The CDR3 contains 11 residues. Deletions cut 7 bases from V and 6 bases from J, with 10 bases between. CDR3 loop: CASMVYLEQYF. CDR3 bases: TGTGCCAGCATGGTGTATCTCGAGCAGTACTTC. The full variable domain, rest sourced from reference TRBV2 and TRBJ2-7, is EPEVTQTPSHQVTQMGQEVILRCVPISNHLYFYWYRQILGQKVEFLVSFYNNEISEKSEIFDDQFSVERPDGSNFTLKIRSTKLEDSAMYFCASMVYLEQYFGPGTRLTVT.

A remark on this clone: One end of the junction varies from germline; a read error may be responsible. The rearrangement uses TRBV7-7 and TRBJ2-5; maybe TRBD2 (5 bases). This CDR3 has 13 amino acids. Germline V gene data show CDR1 as SSHAT and CDR2 as FNYEAQ (reference sequence). The CDR3 bases are TGTGCTAGCAGCTTAGCGCACGAAGGAAGTGTGTACTTC. Translating gives CASSLAHEGSVYF. The variable domain in full, with the rest retrieved from reference TRBV7-7 and TRBJ2-5, is GAGVSQSPRYKVTKRGQDVTLRCDPISSHATLYWYQQALGQGPEFLTYFNYEAQPDKSGLPSDRFSAERPEGSISTLTIQRTEQRDSAMYRCASSLAHEGSVYFGPGTRLLVL.